This TCR beta chain came from a study of vaccination effects on CD4 cells after COVID-19. Investigators separated out CD4+ T cells once 10 days of culture had passed. Two doses of BNT162b2 or mRNA-1273 vaccine were administered to participants. For this clone: Its target is unknown.

V was pared by 5 bases and J by 0 bases, with 8 bases between. This CDR3 comprises 14 residues. Germline assignment: CDR1 SEHNR and CDR2 FQNEAQ (reference sequence). The assay was immunoSEQ multiplex PCR, and TCRdb's table has in-frame clones only and misses some. Of tens of thousands of clones in the sample, less than 80% are singletons; the top ten hold 3.5% to 5%. The V and J genes are TRBV7-9 and TRBJ1-5; the D is unclear. This sequence was found in a human donor who received a COVID-19 vaccine. The sample was CD4+ T cells from PBMCs cultured without peptide, taken after COVID-19 vaccination. The CDR3 reads CASSPGRSNQPQHF. The CDR3 bases are TGTGCCAGCAGCCCAGGACGTAGCAATCAGCCCCAGCATTTT. Filled out from reference TRBV7-9 and TRBJ1-5, the complete variable domain reads DTGVSQNPRHKITKRGQNVTFRCDPISEHNRLYWYRQTLGQGPEFLTYFQNEAQLEKSRLLSDRFSAERPKGSFSTLEIQRTEQGDSAMYLCASSPGRSNQPQHFGDGTRLSIL.